Each of the 24 T cell receptor beta chains below was sequenced from the same sample in a study of post-analysis software for immune sequencing data. The study, taken as a whole, reports: Five TRBV segments were significantly more frequent in patients than in controls. TRBV5-6, TRBV5-1 and TRBV20-1 were among these segments.

Unique-molecular-identifier-tagged TCR beta cDNA libraries were used. TCRdb passed the PCR reads through MiXCR, listing each CDR3 protein once. The sample consists of 150,000 to 200,000 distinct CDR3 sequences, approximately 31% of them appearing once. No antigen is known for these receptors. The specimen was blood. These TCRs come from a girl between 5 and 17 years old with multiple sclerosis.

This clonotype was detected ten times or more. This chain joins TRBV11-2 and TRBJ2-1; D is unresolved. The germline V gene encodes CDR1 SGHAT and CDR2 FQNNGV. V lost 4 bases and J lost 7, with 8 bases in between. The CDR3 consists of 12 residues. The CDR3 is CASSSGRNEQFF. The CDR3 nucleotides are TGTGCCAGCAGCTCGGGTAGGAATGAGCAGTTCTTC. The entire variable domain, with the rest obtained from reference TRBV11-2 and TRBJ2-1, is as follows: EAGVAQSPRYKIIEKRQSVAFWCNPISGHATLYWYQQILGQGPKLLIQFQNNGVVDDSQLPKDRFSAERLKGVDSTLKIQPAKLEDSAVYLCASSSGRNEQFFGPGTRLTVL.

This clonotype was counted at least ten times. The chain joins TRBV5-1 to TRBJ2-1; 11 nucleotides agree with TRBD2. The junction had 10 bases not matched to a gene; V was cut back by 4 bases and J by 7 bases. This CDR3 comprises 16 residues. Germline lookup yields CDR1 SGHRS and CDR2 YFSETQ. CDR3 nucleotides: TGCGCCAGCAGCGGATTGACTAGCGGGGTTACTAATGAGCAGTTCTTC. It codes for CASSGLTSGVTNEQFF.

J is TRBJ1-4 and V is TRBV20-1; D perhaps matches TRBD1 (5 bases). The V end was cut by 3 bases, the J end by 0 bases, with 8 bases between. Germline CDR1 reads DFQATT; CDR2 reads SNEGSKA (reference sequence). CDR3 size: 14 residues. CDR3 sequence (DNA): TGCAGTGCTAGGACAGTACCAACTAATGAAAAACTGTTTTTT. It encodes CSARTVPTNEKLFF.

This clonotype showed up many times. V usage is TRBV12-3 or TRBV12-4 and J usage is TRBJ2-5; D call uncertain. V lost 3 bases, J lost 0 bases, and 11 bases lay in between. This CDR3 contains 15 residues. CDR3 sequence: CASSFSGRYQETQYF. In nucleotides, the CDR3 is TGTGCCAGCAGTTTCTCTGGACGGTACCAAGAGACCCAGTACTTC.

This clonotype was detected a few times. This chain joins TRBV7-9 and TRBJ1-2; D is perhaps TRBD1 (5 bases). V gave up 5 bases and J gave up 8 bases, with 21 bases separating them. The CDR3 length is 15 residues. Germline lookup yields CDR1 SEHNR and CDR2 FQNEAQ (reference sequence). The CDR3 DNA follows: TGTGCCAGCAGCCAACCTTGGGAAGGGGCCCGAGGCTACACCTTC. As protein: CASSQPWEGARGYTF.

A word on this clonotype: This sequence may be a read error, since a much larger clone differs from it by one base. This chain links TRBV9 with TRBJ2-1; D unresolved. Germline CDR1 is SGDLS and CDR2 is YYNGEE. This CDR3 has 15 residues. Between the trimmed V and J ends, which lost 0 bases and 6 bases, there was a span of 13 bases. CDR3 residues: CASSVGGGLGNEQFF. The DNA of the CDR3 is TGTGCCAGCAGCGTAGGAGGTGGGTTGGGCAATGAGCAGTTCTTC.

This rearrangement joins TRBV14 to TRBJ2-5; no definite D call. The J call may be wrong; the DNA end is better matched by TRBJ2-7. The CDR3 has 13 amino acids. Germline V CDR1 and CDR2: SGHDN, FVKESK. CDR3 DNA: TGTGCCAGCAGCCAAGATCCGGGCCCCGAGCAGTACTTC. It is translated as CASSQDPGPEQYF.

The chain joins TRBV12-3 or TRBV12-4 to TRBJ2-1; 7 bases fit TRBD2. Losses at the gene ends were 3 bases for V and 2 bases for J; bases not matched to a gene: 7. The CDR3 is 16 residues long. Written as DNA, the CDR3 is TGTGCCAGCAGTTTTCTGACGGGAGGAACCTACAATGAGCAGTTCTTC. This codes for CASSFLTGGTYNEQFF.

The sample holds a few counts of this clonotype. This chain links TRBV3-1 with TRBJ2-2, with unresolved D. The CDR3 has 15 amino acids. Germline V CDR1 and CDR2: LGHDT, YNNKEL (reference sequence). The germline V and J ends were trimmed by 6 bases and 1 base, with 12 bases remaining between them. DNA for the CDR3: TGTGCCAGCAGAAAGACTGGGTTGAACACCGGGGAGCTGTTTTTT. Translated, it gives CASRKTGLNTGELFF.

The chain employs TRBV7-2 and TRBJ2-7, with TRBD1 as a possible D gene (6 bases). V lost 9 bases, J lost 5 bases, and 17 bases lay in between. The length of the CDR3 is 13 residues. Germline CDR1 SGHTA, CDR2 FQGNSA. The CDR3 spells CARGDNPGDEQYF. CDR3 DNA: TGTGCCAGGGGGGACAACCCCGGGGACGAGCAGTACTTC.

As for this clonotype: A single base separates this from a much larger clone, so it may be a read error. V usage is TRBV12-3 or TRBV12-4 and J usage is TRBJ1-2, with D tentatively TRBD1 (6 bases). This CDR3 comprises 13 residues. V lost 5 bases and J lost 8, with 15 bases in between. The CDR3 DNA is TGTGCCAGCAGTGGGGGGCAGGGGTTAGGCTACACCTTC. It specifies CASSGGQGLGYTF.

Note on this clonotype: A much larger clone lies a single base off, so this may be a read error. The rearrangement joins TRBV6-6 to TRBJ2-1, with a tentative D call TRBD2 (5 bases). V was pared by 8 bases and J by 6 bases, with 14 bases between. Germline V gives CDR1 MNHNY, CDR2 SVGAGI (reference sequence). The CDR3 extends over 13 amino acids. CDR3 amino acids: CASHPVDSNEQFF. The CDR3, as DNA: TGTGCCAGCCATCCAGTGGACTCCAATGAGCAGTTCTTC.

At least ten counts were recorded for this clonotype. The chain joins TRBV5-1 to TRBJ2-7, with D possibly matching TRBD1 (5 bases). V was shortened by 1 base and J by 2 bases, with 16 bases between the two germline ends. This CDR3 region has 16 residues. Germline-derived CDR1 and CDR2 are SGHRS and YFSETQ. CDR3 in DNA: TGCGCCAGCAGCTTGACCCCACAACAGGCTACCTACGAGCAGTACTTC. Translating it yields CASSLTPQQATYEQYF.

This clonotype was observed at least ten times. This chain's CDR3 is CASRIRGGAGEQFF. CDR3 DNA: TGTGCCAGCAGGATTAGGGGGGGAGCGGGAGAGCAGTTCTTC. The rearrangement uses TRBV6-6 and TRBJ2-1; maybe TRBD2 (7 bases). V was pared by 6 bases and J by 10 bases, with 19 bases between. The CDR3 extends over 14 amino acids. From germline, CDR1 is MNHNY and CDR2 SVGAGI (reference sequence).

The V call is TRBV5-1, the J call TRBJ1-1, with 8 bases that match TRBD1. Unmatched junction bases numbered 7, after V lost 0 bases and J lost 6 bases. Germline CDR1 reads SGHRS; CDR2 reads YFSETQ. This CDR3 is 15 amino acids long. CDR3 coding DNA: TGCGCCAGCAGCTTGGGGAGGACAGGGTATGCTGAAGCTTTCTTT. This encodes CASSLGRTGYAEAFF.

The CDR3, as DNA: TGTGCCAGCAACGTGGGACTTCGAAGCACAGATACGCAGTATTTT. It yields the protein CASNVGLRSTDTQYF. The chain couples TRBV6-5 to TRBJ2-3; a possible D gene is TRBD2 (6 bases). Germline values: CDR1 MNHEY, CDR2 SVGAGI. The CDR3 has 15 residues. V was trimmed by 7 bases and J by 0 bases, leaving 14 bases between them.

This clonotype was counted once. The junction differs from germline at one of its ends, possibly a read error. V gene TRBV12-3 or TRBV12-4 combines with J gene TRBJ1-1; perhaps TRBD1 as D (5 bases). This CDR3 spans 18 amino acids. The CDR3 DNA is TGTGCCAGCAGTCCCCCACTATGGGGCGGACCCAGGAACACTGAAACTTTCTTT. Translating gives CASSPPLWGGPRNTETFF.

Regarding this clonotype: With a much larger clone just one base away, this may be a read error. The V and J genes are TRBV29-1 and TRBJ2-3; D may be TRBD1 or TRBD2 (5 bases each). V shed 0 bases and J shed 14 bases, with 24 bases lying between them. The CDR3 length is 15 residues. The germline gives CDR1 SQVTM, CDR2 ANQGSEA. DNA for the CDR3: TGCAGCGTTGAAGATCGGGGAAAAGAAGGGGAAAAACTGTATTTT. Amino acids: CSVEDRGKEGEKLYF.

The chain uses TRBV5-1 and TRBJ1-1; weak D call: TRBD1 (5 bases). The V end lost 2 bases, the J end lost 1 base, and 12 bases lay between the germline ends. The CDR3 sequence is 15 residues long. Germline values: CDR1 SGHRS, CDR2 YFSETQ. The CDR3 spells CASSFNPDKNTEAFF. CDR3 sequence (DNA): TGCGCCAGCAGCTTTAACCCGGACAAGAACACTGAAGCTTTCTTT.

The chain uses TRBV9 and TRBJ1-5; 7 bases line up with TRBD1. V was clipped by 3 bases and J by 7 bases; unmatched bases: 19. The CDR3 totals 18 residues. CDR1 is SGDLS, CDR2 YYNGEE, per germline. As DNA, the CDR3 is TGTGCCAGCAGCGATTTAGGACAGGTGATATTGAGACTGCAGCCCCAGCATTTT. Protein sequence: CASSDLGQVILRLQPQHF.

This clonotype was found many times. This rearrangement joins TRBV10-1 to TRBJ2-1; D gene unclear. Germline CDR1 reads WNHNN; CDR2 reads SYGVQD (reference sequence). The CDR3 has 16 amino acids. Trimming took off 2 bases at V and 8 bases at J, with 19 bases between the two ends. The CDR3 here is CASSETGQTHGDEQFF. The CDR3 DNA follows: TGCGCCAGCAGTGAGACGGGCCAAACCCACGGAGATGAGCAGTTCTTC.

This clonotype was recorded a few times. V usage is TRBV20-1 and J usage is TRBJ1-3, with 9 bases aligning to TRBD1. CDR1 is DFQATT and CDR2 is SNEGSKA in the germline V gene (reference sequence). V was pared by 3 bases and J by 4 bases, with 13 bases of the junction left unmatched. CDR3 length: 17 residues. The CDR3 DNA is TGCAGTGCTAGTGAGATGGGGACAGGGATCTCCGGAAACACCATATATTTT. Its translation: CSASEMGTGISGNTIYF.

This chain uses TRBV29-1 with TRBJ2-3; the match to TRBD2 covers 13 bases. CDR3 length equals 15 residues. Germline lookup yields CDR1 SQVTM and CDR2 ANQGSEA. The ends lost 4 bases at V and 2 bases at J; junction bases unmatched: 3. CDR3 sequence reads: CSVVLAGGLTDTQYF. In nucleotides, the CDR3 is TGCAGCGTTGTACTAGCGGGAGGGCTCACAGATACGCAGTATTTT.

V gene TRBV7-9 combines with J gene TRBJ2-7; 10 bases are a match to TRBD1. The germline CDR1 and CDR2 sequences are SEHNR and FQNEAQ (reference sequence). Unmatched junction bases numbered 9, after V lost 4 bases and J lost 3 bases. This CDR3 spans 16 amino acids. As DNA, the CDR3 is TGTGCCAGCAGCTGGGGACAGGGGACACTCTACTACGAGCAGTACTTC. Translation: CASSWGQGTLYYEQYF.